This T cell receptor beta chain was recorded in a study of vaccination and CD4 T cells after COVID-19. Across the study: Of the convalescent patients, who were SARS-CoV-2 positive by nasal swab PCR, some ten had mild and one severe disease. Regarding the study as a whole: Convalescent patients saw a median 86.3% of their reactive clones show up only after vaccination.

CD4+ T cells that had been cultured provided DNA sequenced with the Oncomine TCR Beta short-read assay. Cultured CD4+ T cells yielded the extracted genomic DNA. MiXCR, applied by TCRdb to the PCR reads, yields one record per CDR3 protein. The sample lists approximately 2,700 distinct CDR3 sequences; roughly 24% were seen once. As concerns this clonotype: Antigen: not known.

Treatment specified: approximately nine-day PBMC culture with coronavirus spike peptide pools or control peptides (ViraFEST assay). Every positive PCR date fell between March and December 2020, earlier than the US Alpha, Beta and Delta variants. Germline V gene lookup returns CDR1 LNHDA and CDR2 SQIVND (reference sequence). Trimming shortened V by 8 bases and J by 0 bases, and 13 bases separated the two germline ends. The CDR3 is 15 residues long. The sample comprised CD4+ T cells from blood, cultured in vitro. The chain joins TRBV19 to TRBJ2-2, with a possible D match to TRBD1 (6 bases). The TCR comes from a human donor who had recovered from COVID-19. CDR3 DNA: TGTGCCAGTGCTACAGGGTTAGCGAACACCGGGGAGCTGTTTTTT. This sequence encodes CASATGLANTGELFF. The variable domain in full, with the rest retrieved from reference TRBV19 and TRBJ2-2, is DGGITQSPKYLFRKEGQNVTLSCEQNLNHDAMYWYRQDPGQGLRLIYYSQIVNDFQKGDIAEGYSVSREKKESFPLTVTSAQKNPTAFYLCASATGLANTGELFFGEGSRLTVL.